This T cell receptor (beta chain) appears in the sequencing data of a study of shared clonotypes between healthy human individuals. As defined, naive CD8 cells were CD45RO-negative and positively selected for CCR7, with terminally differentiated effector memory CD45RA+ cells excluded. Trimming pared 5 bases from V and 0 bases from J, leaving 17 bases between. Germline CDR1 is SGHNT and CDR2 is YENEEA. CDR3 length: 16 amino acids. About this clone: The antigen is unknown.

Every immunoSEQ plate was one replicate of a subset's evenly spread DNA. Method: immunoSEQ multiplex PCR; TCRdb's copy keeps in-frame clones and lacks some. The data contain roughly 570,000 clones, 98% of them singletons. Study-wide points: The researchers took only blood, and tissue repertoires probably look different. Against clonotypes common to all four donors, non-shared ones had lower generation probabilities.

The chain links TRBV11-3 to TRBJ2-7; tentative D call: TRBD2 (5 bases). This receptor was obtained from a man aged 25 to 40 in good health. Sequencing was done on a sample of naive CD8+ T cells sorted from blood. The CDR3 loop is CASSPGAAPDSYEQYF. CDR3 DNA sequence: TGTGCCAGCAGCCCAGGAGCGGCCCCGGACTCCTACGAGCAGTACTTC.